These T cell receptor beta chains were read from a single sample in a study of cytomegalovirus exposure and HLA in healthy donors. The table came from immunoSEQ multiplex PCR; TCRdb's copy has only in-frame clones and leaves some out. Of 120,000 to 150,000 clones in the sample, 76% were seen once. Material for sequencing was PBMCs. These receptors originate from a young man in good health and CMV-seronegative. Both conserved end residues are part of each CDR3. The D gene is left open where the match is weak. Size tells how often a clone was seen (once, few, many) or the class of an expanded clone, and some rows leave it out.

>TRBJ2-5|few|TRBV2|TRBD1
TGTGCCAGCAGTGAGGCCAGGGGGCGGGGGACCCAGTACTTC
CASSEARGRGTQYF
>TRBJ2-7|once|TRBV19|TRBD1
TGTGCCAGTAGTAAGGGACAGGGGGCCGTGTACGAGCAGTACTTC
CASSKGQGAVYEQYF
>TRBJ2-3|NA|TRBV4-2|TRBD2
TGTGCCAGCAGCCAAGTAACTAGCGGGGGAGGGGATACGCAGTATTTT
CASSQVTSGGGDTQYF
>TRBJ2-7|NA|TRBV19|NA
TGTGCCAGTAGTACTCCCGCAGATTCCTACGAGCAGTACTTC
CASSTPADSYEQYF
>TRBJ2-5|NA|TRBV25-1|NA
TGTGCCAGCAGTGAATTCCCTATCCAAGAGACCCAGTACTTC
CASSEFPIQETQYF
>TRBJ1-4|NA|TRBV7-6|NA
TGTGCCAGCAGCTTCCAGGGTAATGAAAAACTGTTTTTT
CASSFQGNEKLFF
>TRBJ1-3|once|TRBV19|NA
TGTGCCAGTAGTTCCCCAGGGACTCCGTCCTCTGGAAACACCATATATTTT
CASSSPGTPSSGNTIYF
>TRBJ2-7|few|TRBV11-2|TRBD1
TGTGCCAGCAGCTTTTATCCCGCCGGGACAGAGTTCTACGAGCAGTACTTC
CASSFYPAGTEFYEQYF
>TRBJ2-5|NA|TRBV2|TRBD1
TGTGCCAGCAGGAGACCGGGACAGGGGCAGGAGACCCAGTACTTC
CASRRPGQGQETQYF
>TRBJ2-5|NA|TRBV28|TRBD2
TGTGCCAGCAGTTTATTCGGGGGAGGGGCTCACCAAGAGACTCAGTACTTC
CASSLFGGGAHQETQYF
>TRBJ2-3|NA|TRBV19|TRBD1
TGTGCCAGTAGTATGAACAGGGGGCTTGCAGATACGCAGTATTTT
CASSMNRGLADTQYF
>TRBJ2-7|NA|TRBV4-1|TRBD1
TGCGCCAGCAGCCAAGCCTCCTCGGGGACAGAATACGAGCAGTACTTC
CASSQASSGTEYEQYF
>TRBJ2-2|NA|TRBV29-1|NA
TGCAGCGTTCGGTCCGACACCGGGGAGCTGTTTTTT
CSVRSDTGELFF
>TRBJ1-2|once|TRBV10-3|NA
TGTGCCATCAGTGAGTCTCAGGGAACTAACTATGGCTACACCTTC
CAISESQGTNYGYTF
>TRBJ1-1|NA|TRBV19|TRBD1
TGTGCCAGTAGTGACAGGGCACACACTGAAGCTTTCTTT
CASSDRAHTEAFF
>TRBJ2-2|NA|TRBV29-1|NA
TGCAGCGTTGAAGAAAGGGGAACCGGGGAGCTGTTTTTT
CSVEERGTGELFF
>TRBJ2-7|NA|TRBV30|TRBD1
TGTGCCTGGGGGACAGGGGACGGGCAGTACTTC
CAWGTGDGQYF
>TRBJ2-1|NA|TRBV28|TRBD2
TGTGCCAGCACCTCAATGGGACCAGCGGGAGAGCAGTTCTTC
CASTSMGPAGEQFF
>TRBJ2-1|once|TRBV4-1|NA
TGCGCCAGCAGCCTCGACACAAATTCCTACAATGAGCAGTTCTTC
CASSLDTNSYNEQFF
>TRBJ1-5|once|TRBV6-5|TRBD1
TGTGCCAGCAGCATAACAGGGGGACGCAATCAGCCCCAGCATTTT
CASSITGGRNQPQHF
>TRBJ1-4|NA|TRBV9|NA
TGTGCCAGCAGCGTAGACTTATCGAGGAATGAAAAACTGTTTTTT
CASSVDLSRNEKLFF
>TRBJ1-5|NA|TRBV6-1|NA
TGTGCCAGCAGGGCCGGGGAACAGCCCCAGCATTTT
CASRAGEQPQHF
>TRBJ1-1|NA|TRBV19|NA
TGTGCCAGTAGTCCCGGGACACCTAACACTGAAGCTTTCTTT
CASSPGTPNTEAFF
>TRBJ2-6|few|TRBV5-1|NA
TGCGCCAGCAGCGGAACAGGAATCTCTGGGGCCAACGTCCTGACTTTC
CASSGTGISGANVLTF
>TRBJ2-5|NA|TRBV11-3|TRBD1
TGTGCCAGCAGCCCTGGGACAGCCCAAGAGACCCAGTACTTC
CASSPGTAQETQYF
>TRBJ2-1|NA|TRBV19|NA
TGTGCCAGTAGTATAGCGGGGGGCGCCTACAATGAGCAGTTCTTC
CASSIAGGAYNEQFF
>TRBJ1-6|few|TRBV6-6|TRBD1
TGTGCCAGCCGACTGCCTACAGGGGGAAATTCACCCCTCCACTTT
CASRLPTGGNSPLHF
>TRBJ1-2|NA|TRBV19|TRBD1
TGTGCCAGTAGTATGGCTGGGACAGGGGGCATCTATGGCTACACCTTC
CASSMAGTGGIYGYTF
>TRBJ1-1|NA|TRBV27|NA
TGTGCCAGCAGTTTAATTCGGGAGTCTGAAGCTTTCTTT
CASSLIRESEAFF
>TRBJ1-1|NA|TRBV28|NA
TGTGCCAGCAGTCCCCGTCGGGGATTGAACACTGAAGCTTTCTTT
CASSPRRGLNTEAFF
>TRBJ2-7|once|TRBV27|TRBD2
TGTGCCAGCAGTTTACGGCGGGAGAGCCACGAGCAGTACTTC
CASSLRRESHEQYF
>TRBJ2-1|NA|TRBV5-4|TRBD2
TGTGCCAGCAGCCCCCCCGGGACTAGCGGGAGGGGTGAGCAGTTCTTC
CASSPPGTSGRGEQFF
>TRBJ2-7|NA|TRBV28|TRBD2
TGTGCCAGCAGGGCGGGAGCAGACGAGCAGTACTTC
CASRAGADEQYF
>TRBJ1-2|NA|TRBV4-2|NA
TGTGCCAGCAGCCCCGACAGGAACTATGGCTACACCTTC
CASSPDRNYGYTF
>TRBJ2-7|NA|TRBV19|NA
TGTGCCAGTAGTATAGAAGTGAGTAGCTCCTACGAGCAGTACTTC
CASSIEVSSSYEQYF
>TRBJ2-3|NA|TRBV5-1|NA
TGCGCCAGCAGCTTGGTAGGGGAAGCAGATACGCAGTATTTT
CASSLVGEADTQYF
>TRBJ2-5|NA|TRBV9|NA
TGTGCCAGCAGCGTGGACAGTTCTTCTGAGACCCAGTACTTC
CASSVDSSSETQYF
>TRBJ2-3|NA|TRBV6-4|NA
TGTGCCAGCAGAAAGACGGGTGCTAGCACAGATACGCAGTATTTT
CASRKTGASTDTQYF
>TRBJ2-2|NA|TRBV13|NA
TGTGCCAGCAGACGTACAGGCGGCACCGGGGAGCTGTTTTTT
CASRRTGGTGELFF
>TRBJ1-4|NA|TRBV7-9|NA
TGTGCCAGCAGCTTTCGAGAGAGGGTAGTGGGAGAAAAACTGTTTTTT
CASSFRERVVGEKLFF
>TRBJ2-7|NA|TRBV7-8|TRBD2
TGTGCCAGCAGCTTAGCAGGACTAGCGGGAGTGATTTGGGAGCAGTACTTC
CASSLAGLAGVIWEQYF
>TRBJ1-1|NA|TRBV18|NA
TGTGCCAGCTCACCATTCCCACAGGGACCGAACACTGAAGCTTTCTTT
CASSPFPQGPNTEAFF
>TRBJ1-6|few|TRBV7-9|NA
TGTGCCAGCAGCTTAGACATGTCGGGGAAGGCCACCTATAATTCACCCCTCCACTTT
CASSLDMSGKATYNSPLHF
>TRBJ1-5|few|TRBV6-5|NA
TGTGCCAGCAGTTACGTCATCAATCAGCCCCAGCATTTT
CASSYVINQPQHF
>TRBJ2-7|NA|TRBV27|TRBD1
TGTGCCAGCAGTCCCAGACAGGGTAGAGCCTACGAGCAGTACTTC
CASSPRQGRAYEQYF
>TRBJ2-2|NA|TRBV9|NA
TGTGCCAGCAGCGATCGACATCCCACCGGGGAGCTGTTTTTT
CASSDRHPTGELFF
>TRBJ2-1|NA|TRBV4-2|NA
TGTGCCAGCAGCCAAGGACTAGGGCGGGGCAATGAGCAGTTCTTC
CASSQGLGRGNEQFF
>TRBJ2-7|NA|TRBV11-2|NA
TGTGCCAGCAGCCGGGGTTGGGAGCAGTACTTC
CASSRGWEQYF
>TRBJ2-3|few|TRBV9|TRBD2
TGTGCCAGCAGCGTTGCTAGCGGTTTCGGGACAGATACGCAGTATTTT
CASSVASGFGTDTQYF
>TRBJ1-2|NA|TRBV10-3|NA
TGTGCCATCAGAGGTGGGCAGGGCGACTATGGCTACACCTTC
CAIRGGQGDYGYTF
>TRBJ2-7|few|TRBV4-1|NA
TGCGCCAGCAGCCAAGATAGGGGAGGCTACGAGCAGTACTTC
CASSQDRGGYEQYF